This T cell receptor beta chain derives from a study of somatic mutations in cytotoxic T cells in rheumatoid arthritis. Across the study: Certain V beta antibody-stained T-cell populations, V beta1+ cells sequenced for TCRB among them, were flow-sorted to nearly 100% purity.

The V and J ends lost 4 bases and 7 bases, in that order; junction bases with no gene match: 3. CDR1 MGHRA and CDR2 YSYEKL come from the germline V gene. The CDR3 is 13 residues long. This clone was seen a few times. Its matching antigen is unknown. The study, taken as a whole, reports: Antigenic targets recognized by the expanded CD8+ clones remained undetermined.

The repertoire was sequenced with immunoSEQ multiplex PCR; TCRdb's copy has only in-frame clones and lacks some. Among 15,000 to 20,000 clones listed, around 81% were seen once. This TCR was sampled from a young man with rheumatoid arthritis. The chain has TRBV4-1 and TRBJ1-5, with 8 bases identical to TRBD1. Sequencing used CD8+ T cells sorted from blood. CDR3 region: CASSLDRDQPQHF. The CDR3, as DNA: TGCGCCAGCAGCCTGGACAGGGACCAGCCCCAGCATTTT.